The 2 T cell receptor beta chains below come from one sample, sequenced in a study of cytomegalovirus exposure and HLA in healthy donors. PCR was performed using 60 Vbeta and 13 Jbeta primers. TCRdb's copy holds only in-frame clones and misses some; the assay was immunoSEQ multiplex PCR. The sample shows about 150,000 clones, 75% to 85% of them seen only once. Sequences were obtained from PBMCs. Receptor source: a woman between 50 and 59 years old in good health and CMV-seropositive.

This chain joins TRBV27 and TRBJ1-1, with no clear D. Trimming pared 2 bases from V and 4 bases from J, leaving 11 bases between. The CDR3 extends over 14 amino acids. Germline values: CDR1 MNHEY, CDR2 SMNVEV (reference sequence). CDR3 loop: CASSLVPGGTEAFF. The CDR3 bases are TGTGCCAGCAGTTTAGTCCCAGGAGGCACTGAAGCTTTCTTT.

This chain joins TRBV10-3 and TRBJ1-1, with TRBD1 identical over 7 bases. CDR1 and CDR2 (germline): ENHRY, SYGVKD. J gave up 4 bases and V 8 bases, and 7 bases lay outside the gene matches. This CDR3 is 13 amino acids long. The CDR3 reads CAIGQAVATEAFF. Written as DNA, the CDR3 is TGTGCCATCGGACAGGCGGTTGCCACTGAAGCTTTCTTT.